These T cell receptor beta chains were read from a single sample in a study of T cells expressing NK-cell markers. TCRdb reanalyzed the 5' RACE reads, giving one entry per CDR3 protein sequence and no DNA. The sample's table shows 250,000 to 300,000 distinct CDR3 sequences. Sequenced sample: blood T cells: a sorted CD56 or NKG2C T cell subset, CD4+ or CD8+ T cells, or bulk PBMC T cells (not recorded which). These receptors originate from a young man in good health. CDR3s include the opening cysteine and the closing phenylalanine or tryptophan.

CDR3: CASSSVGGGNQPQHF
J: TRBJ1-5
V: TRBV7-2

CDR3: CASTQTGPGEQYF
J: TRBJ2-7
V: TRBV28

CDR3: CASSMSGMSGRTDTQYF
J: TRBJ2-3
V: TRBV19

CDR3: CASSFSSGRTRDEQFF
J: TRBJ2-1
V: TRBV6-2/TRBV6-3

CDR3: CARGTSRYGYTF
J: TRBJ1-2
V: TRBV30

CDR3: CSAPTELFYEQYF
J: TRBJ2-7
V: TRBV20-1

CDR3: CASTPGGTWVYNEQFF
J: TRBJ2-1
V: TRBV27

CDR3: CASSAGTLVTYNEQFF
J: TRBJ2-1
V: TRBV11-1

CDR3: CASSQDPTSGRYF
J: TRBJ2-5
V: TRBV4-2

CDR3: CASSLEMLSANEQFF
J: TRBJ2-1
V: TRBV5-5

CDR3: CASSEARQGANTGELFF
J: TRBJ2-2
V: TRBV6-1

CDR3: CASSPGQPFNTEAFF
J: TRBJ1-1
V: TRBV5-1

CDR3: CASCQTGEVEQYF
J: TRBJ2-7
V: TRBV12-3/TRBV12-4

CDR3: CSASGAVSTSTDTQYF
J: TRBJ2-3
V: TRBV20-1

CDR3: CSARVGQPEQYF
J: TRBJ2-7
V: TRBV20-1

CDR3: CSARKPSGRGSLSTDTQYF
J: TRBJ2-3
V: TRBV20-1

CDR3: CASRGTRGHYGYTF
J: TRBJ1-2
V: TRBV7-9

CDR3: CASSFNRGPGELFF
J: TRBJ2-2
V: TRBV7-3

CDR3: CASSQIGVRDGANVLTF
J: TRBJ2-6
V: TRBV4-3

CDR3: CASSEDRLNTGELFF
J: TRBJ2-2
V: TRBV9

CDR3: CASSFRGQGLSFF
J: TRBJ1-1
V: TRBV5-8

CDR3: CAITTRGQQSSGNTIYF
J: TRBJ1-3
V: TRBV10-3

CDR3: CASHVHSNQPQHF
J: TRBJ1-5
V: TRBV6-5

CDR3: CASSFEAGPSTDTQYF
J: TRBJ2-3
V: TRBV12-3/TRBV12-4

CDR3: CASSYSTSVVGRLTGELFF
J: TRBJ2-2
V: TRBV6-2/TRBV6-3

CDR3: CSASRLAGYADTQYF
J: TRBJ2-3
V: TRBV20-1

CDR3: CASSLEGTSSYNEQFF
J: TRBJ2-1
V: TRBV5-4